The 7 T cell receptor beta chains below all came from one sample that was sequenced in a study of T cells in Graves' hyperthyroidism and ophthalmopathy. Amplification of TCR beta CDR3 regions was performed using RNA transcripts as template. RT-PCR in the first round (using the HTBI primer set) targeted the TCR CDR3. From the multiplex PCR reads, TCRdb called clonotypes with MiXCR, one entry per CDR3 protein. Counted here are fewer than 350,000 distinct CDR3 sequences, around 18% occurring once; the ten biggest clones make up about 14%. Sample: blood. The receptor set was obtained from a woman aged 40 to 50 with Graves' ophthalmopathy.

In its sample, this clonotype was seen many times. One end of the junction does not line up with germline, which may come from a read error. V is TRBV19 and J is TRBJ1-1; the D is unclear. Looked up from germline, CDR1 is LNHDA and CDR2 is SQIVND (reference sequence). The CDR3 consists of 13 residues. CDR3: CASSIGGGTEAFF. Here the CDR3 DNA reads TGTGCCAGCAGTATTGGCGGAGGAACTGAAGCTTTCTTT.

This clonotype has a count of ten or more. The rearrangement uses TRBV2 and TRBJ1-5; D unclear. Germline V CDR1 and CDR2: SNHLY, FYNNEI. There are 17 residues in the CDR3. The V end lost 1 base, the J end lost 0 bases, and 13 bases lay between the germline ends. In DNA form, the CDR3 reads TGTGCCAGCAGTGAAGGGGAAGGACGATATAGCAATCAGCCCCAGCATTTT. Its protein is CASSEGEGRYSNQPQHF.

The V call is TRBV19, the J call TRBJ1-2, with D perhaps matching TRBD1 (6 bases). V was clipped by 7 bases and J by 6 bases, with 24 bases between them. The CDR3 length is 16 residues. Germline CDR1 reads LNHDA; CDR2 reads SQIVND (reference sequence). CDR3 nucleotides: TGTGCCAGTACGCAAACTCCCGGAGGGCAGGGGCATGGCTACACCTTC. Translating gives CASTQTPGGQGHGYTF.

This clonotype was observed at least ten times. V and J are TRBV30 and TRBJ1-1; weak D call: TRBD1 (5 bases). With 5 bases removed from V and 3 bases from J, the gap between germline ends came to 13 bases. The CDR3 spans 13 residues. Germline lookup yields CDR1 GTSNPN and CDR2 SVGIG (reference sequence). CDR3 in amino acids: CAWGTWVDTEAFF. The CDR3 coding sequence is TGTGCCTGGGGGACCTGGGTGGACACTGAAGCTTTCTTT.

V gene TRBV29-1 combines with J gene TRBJ2-7, with a tentative D call TRBD2 (5 bases). The germline V gene encodes CDR1 SQVTM and CDR2 ANQGSEA. V was pared by 4 bases and J by 2 bases, with 9 bases between. The CDR3 has 12 amino acids. The CDR3 loop reads CSVGSGTYEQYF. The CDR3, as DNA: TGCAGCGTTGGTTCGGGGACCTACGAGCAGTACTTC.

The rearrangement joins TRBV28 to TRBJ1-2; 8 positions match TRBD1. CDR3 length equals 13 residues. J gave up 7 bases and V 6 bases, and 7 bases lay outside the gene matches. Germline V gene sequence: CDR1 MDHEN, CDR2 SYDVKM. CDR3 DNA sequence: TGTGCCAGCAGCAGACAGGGGAAAGCTGGCTACACCTTC. Translation gives CASSRQGKAGYTF.

The chain joins TRBV28 to TRBJ2-7; no definite D call. The germline V gene has CDR1 MDHEN and CDR2 SYDVKM. V shed 6 bases and J shed 0 bases, with 6 bases lying between them. This CDR3 has 12 residues. The CDR3 loop reads CASRSSSYEQYF. CDR3 bases: TGTGCCAGCAGGTCATCCTCCTACGAGCAGTACTTC.